This TCR beta chain is from a study of early T cells in non-severe SARS-CoV-2 infection. This clonotype was picked up many times. With 5 bases removed from V and 7 bases from J, the gap between germline ends came to 15 bases. This CDR3 contains 14 residues. Individual cDNA molecules received unique molecular identifiers during library preparation. Using its own MiXCR run on the 5' RACE reads, TCRdb lists one record per CDR3 protein. The sample lists about 60,000 distinct CDR3 sequences; around 9% were seen once. The gene calls are TRBV12-3 or TRBV12-4 and TRBJ1-5; TRBD1 might be the D (5 bases). The sequencing sample was made of whole blood. This clonotype was obtained from an adult who was a healthcare worker with PCR-confirmed SARS-CoV-2 infection or an uninfected control (not recorded which). The CDR3 nucleotides read TGTGCCAGCAGTCCCGACAGCTTGGGGCAGCCCCAGCATTTT. This sequence encodes CASSPDSLGQPQHF.